The rows below give T cell receptor beta chains drawn from one sample of a study of blood T cells in healthy people across ages. TCRdb reprocessed the 5' RACE reads via MiXCR and lists one record per CDR3 protein. The sample contains about 690,000 distinct CDR3 sequences, over 40% of which appear only once. Sequenced sample: blood. The receptors originated from a man older than 75 in good health. Both conserved end residues are part of each CDR3. D genes are given only for firm matches. For some rows the clone size is stated as once, few or many, or as a class when expanded; others skip it.

TGTGCCAGCAGCCAGCAGGGACCCTACGAGCAGTACTTC,CASSQQGPYEQYF,-,TRBJ2-7,few,13,TRBV3-1
TGTGCCAGCAGCACCCAACCGGAGGGGGCTCGTTCACCCCTCCACTTT,CASSTQPEGARSPLHF,TRBD1,TRBJ1-6,-,16,TRBV7-2
TGTGCCATCAGTGAGTCGGGCGGGACAGAGACCCAGTACTTC,CAISESGGTETQYF,-,TRBJ2-5,many,14,TRBV10-3
TGTGCCAGCAGTTTAACCAGGGAGCAGTACTTC,CASSLTREQYF,-,TRBJ2-7,many,11,TRBV28
TGTGCCAGCAGTCGGAATACCTACGAGCAGTACTTC,CASSRNTYEQYF,-,TRBJ2-7,-,12,TRBV6-2/TRBV6-3
TGTGCCAGCAGTTACTCTACTATCCGCCTCAATGAGCAGTTCTTC,CASSYSTIRLNEQFF,-,TRBJ2-1,-,15,TRBV6-2/TRBV6-3
TGTGCCAGCGGACTAATCCGGGGGAACACTGAAGCTTTCTTT,CASGLIRGNTEAFF,-,TRBJ1-1,few,14,TRBV6-5
TGCAGTGCTAGCGGTGGACAGAATGAAAAACTGTTTTTT,CSASGGQNEKLFF,-,TRBJ1-4,few,13,TRBV20-1
TGTGCCAGCAGCTTAATCAGCGATCCCAAAAACATTCAGTACTTC,CASSLISDPKNIQYF,-,TRBJ2-4,few,15,TRBV13
TGTGCCAGCAGCTTAGTGCTAGCAGTCAACAATGAGCAGTACTTC,CASSLVLAVNNEQYF,-,TRBJ2-5,-,15,TRBV11-2
TGTGCCAGCAGCTTAGCAGACAACGCCATGGCCGGCTACGAGCAGTTCTTC,CASSLADNAMAGYEQFF,-,TRBJ2-1,-,17,TRBV7-6
TGTGCCAGCAGGCTACAGGGGAGAGGGTACGAGCAGTACTTC,CASRLQGRGYEQYF,TRBD1,TRBJ2-7,-,14,TRBV28
TGTGCCAGCAGCTTAGGTTTAGCGGGACTGGCAGATACGCAGTATTTT,CASSLGLAGLADTQYF,TRBD2,TRBJ2-3,once,16,TRBV11-3
TGCAGTGCTCCGGGGGACAGCCTGAACACTGAAGCTTTCTTT,CSAPGDSLNTEAFF,TRBD1,TRBJ1-1,-,14,TRBV20-1
TGTGCCAGCGGGCGGTGGGGTGAAAAACTGTTTTTT,CASGRWGEKLFF,-,TRBJ1-4,-,12,TRBV27
TGTGCCAGCAATCCCGGACTAGCGGGCACAGATACGCAGTATTTT,CASNPGLAGTDTQYF,TRBD2,TRBJ2-3,few,15,TRBV6-1
TGTGCCAGCAGTTACTCGAGACAGGGGGCCTGGGCCAACGTCCTGACTTTC,CASSYSRQGAWANVLTF,TRBD1,TRBJ2-6,few,17,TRBV6-5
TGTGCCAGCAGGGGGGGGAACTACGAGCAGTACTTC,CASRGGNYEQYF,TRBD2,TRBJ2-7,-,12,TRBV6-2/TRBV6-3
TGTGCCAGCAGTTTAGGGACAGGGCGCAACAATGAGCAGTTCTTC,CASSLGTGRNNEQFF,TRBD1,TRBJ2-1,-,15,TRBV27
TGTGCCAGCAGAAGGGCTGCATATGAGCAGTTCTTC,CASRRAAYEQFF,-,TRBJ2-1,-,12,TRBV12-3/TRBV12-4
TGTGCCAGCAGACGAAAGGGTAAGCAGTTCTTC,CASRRKGKQFF,-,TRBJ2-1,once,11,TRBV5-5
TGCAGTGCTAGACACAGGACACTAACCTACGAGCAGTACTTC,CSARHRTLTYEQYF,-,TRBJ2-7,once,14,TRBV20-1
TGTGCCAGCAGCCGCGGACTCGCCAGCGGGGAGGAGACCCAGTACTTC,CASSRGLASGEETQYF,TRBD2,TRBJ2-5,-,16,TRBV5-4
TGTGCCAGCAGCTTTCAAGGCCAGCAAGAGACCCAGTACTTC,CASSFQGQQETQYF,-,TRBJ2-5,-,14,TRBV7-2
TGTGCCAGCAGCATCACGCGGGGGCAAGAGACCCAGTACTTC,CASSITRGQETQYF,TRBD2,TRBJ2-5,-,14,TRBV11-2